Listed here are 26 T cell receptor beta chains from one sample, sequenced in a study of brain T cells in children with intractable seizures. The protocol was immunoSEQ multiplex PCR, while the TCRdb copy is restricted to in-frame clones and leaves out a portion. The sample records hundreds of thousands of clones, over 90% being singletons. The time point was: blood from clinic visit 5 months post-surgery; TSC patient then seizure free. The sequences come from peripheral blood, collected 4 to 6 months after surgery. The receptors derive from a boy younger than two with tuberous sclerosis and intractable seizures.

This chain uses TRBV7-9 with TRBJ1-1; possible D gene TRBD1, 6 bases. Germline loops: CDR1 SEHNR, CDR2 FQNEAQ (reference sequence). Trimming removed 5 bases at V and 6 bases at J, with 13 bases between. This CDR3 has 13 residues. The CDR3 sequence is CASSPEGGPEAFF. The CDR3 nucleotides read TGTGCCAGCAGCCCCGAGGGGGGCCCTGAAGCTTTCTTT.

This chain joins TRBV30 and TRBJ1-1; maybe TRBD1 (6 bases). Germline CDR1 and CDR2: GTSNPN and SVGIG (reference sequence). The germline V and J ends were trimmed by 4 bases and 0 bases, with 12 bases remaining between them. The CDR3 extends over 14 amino acids. CDR3 residues: CAWKGQSLNTEAFF. CDR3 DNA sequence: TGTGCCTGGAAAGGACAGTCACTGAACACTGAAGCTTTCTTT.

The chain uses TRBV28 and TRBJ1-5, with D perhaps TRBD1 (6 bases). The CDR3 runs to 16 residues. Germline V gene lookup returns CDR1 MDHEN and CDR2 SYDVKM. Trimming took 1 base from V and 5 from J, leaving 15 bases between them. Here the CDR3 DNA reads TGTGCCAGCAGTTTATTGCGGGGGGCCCTACATCAGCCCCAGCATTTT. Its translation is CASSLLRGALHQPQHF.

The chain recombines TRBV19 with TRBJ2-1; D might be TRBD1 (5 bases). The V gene's germline CDR1 is LNHDA and CDR2 SQIVND (reference sequence). V was clipped by 2 bases and J by 5 bases, with 10 bases between them. This CDR3 has 14 residues. For the CDR3, the DNA is TGTGCCAGTAGTATATTAGGGGCCAACAATGAGCAGTTCTTC. This gives the protein CASSILGANNEQFF. Drawing the rest from reference TRBV19 and TRBJ2-1, the complete variable domain is DGGITQSPKYLFRKEGQNVTLSCEQNLNHDAMYWYRQDPGQGLRLIYYSQIVNDFQKGDIAEGYSVSREKKESFPLTVTSAQKNPTAFYLCASSILGANNEQFFGPGTRLTVL.

The chain links TRBV5-1 to TRBJ2-5, with a tentative D call TRBD1 (6 bases). V was shortened by 2 bases and J by 5 bases, with 10 bases between the two germline ends. The CDR3 has 13 amino acids. Germline CDR1 is SGHRS and CDR2 is YFSETQ. The CDR3 nucleotides are TGCGCCAGCAGCTTACAGGGAGCCGAGACCCAGTACTTC. Amino acids: CASSLQGAETQYF.

This chain uses TRBV9 with TRBJ2-3, with D hard to call. CDR3 length equals 14 residues. The V end lost 1 base, the J end lost 2 bases, and 8 bases lay between the germline ends. CDR1 SGDLS and CDR2 YYNGEE come from the germline V gene. The CDR3 DNA sequence: TGTGCCAGCAGCGTATGGGCAGCCACAGATACGCAGTATTTT. It codes for CASSVWAATDTQYF.

The rearrangement uses TRBV11-3 and TRBJ2-5; tentatively, D is TRBD2 (6 bases). Trimming took off 3 bases at V and 2 bases at J, with 10 bases between the two ends. CDR1 is SGHNT, CDR2 YENEEA, per germline. The CDR3 is 14 amino acids. CDR3 loop: CASSFVEGQETQYF. The CDR3 region has the DNA TGTGCCAGCAGCTTTGTGGAGGGTCAAGAGACCCAGTACTTC.

The chain carries TRBV19 and TRBJ1-5, with 9 bases that match TRBD1. Germline CDR1 reads LNHDA; CDR2 reads SQIVND (reference sequence). This CDR3 has 18 residues. Trimming at V came to 2 bases and at J to 0 bases, leaving 8 bases not matched to a gene. The CDR3 nucleotides read TGTGCCAGTAGTATAACCCGGGACAGGGCTTATAGCAATCAGCCCCAGCATTTT. Encoded protein: CASSITRDRAYSNQPQHF. Variable domain in full (rest from reference TRBV19 and TRBJ1-5): DGGITQSPKYLFRKEGQNVTLSCEQNLNHDAMYWYRQDPGQGLRLIYYSQIVNDFQKGDIAEGYSVSREKKESFPLTVTSAQKNPTAFYLCASSITRDRAYSNQPQHFGDGTRLSIL.

The V call is TRBV10-3, the J call TRBJ2-7; D unresolved. V was shortened by 0 bases and J by 3 bases, with 12 bases between the two germline ends. CDR1 is ENHRY and CDR2 is SYGVKD in the germline V gene. The CDR3 totals 15 residues. The CDR3 is CAISESPSWNYEQYF. Here the CDR3 DNA reads TGTGCCATCAGTGAGTCTCCTTCTTGGAACTACGAGCAGTACTTC.

J is TRBJ2-1 and V is TRBV7-9; 10 bases agree with TRBD1. V lost 6 bases and J lost 9; bases outside the gene matches: 8. From germline, CDR1 is SEHNR and CDR2 FQNEAQ (reference sequence). The CDR3 is 14 amino acids. The CDR3 DNA follows: TGTGCCAGCAGACCCGGGACAGGGGTCGGTGAGCAGTTCTTC. Translated, it gives CASRPGTGVGEQFF.

J is TRBJ1-2 and V is TRBV5-6; the match to TRBD1 covers 11 bases. The V segment lost 4 bases and the J segment 8 bases; nucleotides outside the gene matches: 7. In germline, CDR1 is SGHDT, CDR2 YYEEEE. There are 14 residues in the CDR3. The CDR3 coding sequence is TGTGCCAGCAGCCTGATGGGACAGGGGGAAGGCTACACCTTC. Amino acid sequence: CASSLMGQGEGYTF.

The CDR3 here is CATRDTAGTDTQYF. The DNA of the CDR3 is TGTGCCACTCGGGACACGGCGGGCACAGATACGCAGTATTTT. The chain combines TRBV21-1 with TRBJ2-3; the table's D call, TRBD1, was not checked against the DNA. TRBV21-1 counts as a pseudogene. CDR3 size: 14 residues.

The chain carries TRBV7-9 and TRBJ2-7; no firm D call. CDR1 and CDR2 (germline): SEHNR, FQNEAQ (reference sequence). Between the trimmed V and J ends, which lost 5 bases and 1 base, there was a span of 15 bases. This CDR3 region has 15 residues. CDR3 sequence reads: CASSPYYSLSYEQYF. CDR3 nucleotides: TGTGCCAGCAGCCCATATTATTCTCTATCCTACGAGCAGTACTTC.

The table lists this clone with a count of one. The chain couples TRBV7-6 to TRBJ2-7; 9 bases match TRBD1. After removal of 1 base from V and 4 bases from J, the junction contained 2 bases not matched to a gene. CDR3 length: 14 amino acids. The germline V gene encodes CDR1 SGHVS and CDR2 FNYEAQ. The CDR3 protein is CASSLGGTGYEQYF. CDR3 sequence (DNA): TGTGCCAGCAGCTTAGGGGGGACAGGGTACGAGCAGTACTTC.

Only one count was recorded for this clone. V and J are TRBV5-8 and TRBJ2-3, with D uncertain. Germline-derived CDR1 and CDR2 are SGHTS and YDEGEE. This CDR3 region has 13 residues. V was pared by 0 bases and J by 8 bases, with 10 bases between. The CDR3 reads CASSLASTGTQYF. The CDR3 DNA reads TGTGCCAGCAGCTTGGCCTCCACCGGTACGCAGTATTTT.

The CDR3 DNA reads TGTGCCAGCAGTCGTGGCGGGAGCTACGAGCAGTACTTC. The encoded protein is CASSRGGSYEQYF. The rearrangement joins TRBV2 to TRBJ2-7; 7 bases are a match to TRBD2. The V segment lost 5 bases and the J segment 3 bases; nucleotides outside the gene matches: 4. The CDR3 runs 13 residues. Germline V gene sequence: CDR1 SNHLY, CDR2 FYNNEI.

This chain connects TRBV9 to TRBJ2-1; D is perhaps TRBD2 (6 bases). CDR1 is SGDLS and CDR2 is YYNGEE in the germline V gene. CDR3 length equals 15 residues. V lost 2 bases and J lost 5, with 14 bases in between. Here the CDR3 DNA reads TGTGCCAGCAGCGTGTATAGCGGAGATCACAATGAGCAGTTCTTC. Amino acids: CASSVYSGDHNEQFF.

This chain connects TRBV5-6 to TRBJ1-4, with no clear D. Germline V lookup: CDR1 SGHDT, CDR2 YYEEEE. The CDR3 sequence is 12 residues long. With 1 base removed from V and 8 bases from J, the gap between germline ends came to 6 bases. The CDR3 spells CASSLQSEKLFF. The CDR3 DNA sequence: TGTGCCAGCAGCTTGCAATCGGAAAAACTGTTTTTT.

CDR3 DNA: TGTGCCAGCAGCTTGGCAATGGACCCGTGGGGTGTGACCCAGTACTTC. Protein: CASSLAMDPWGVTQYF. This sequence joins TRBV5-5 and TRBJ2-5; D not certain. The length of the CDR3 is 16 residues. In germline, CDR1 is SGHKS, CDR2 YYEKEE (reference sequence). V dropped 0 bases and J dropped 7 bases, with 19 bases sitting between them. The full variable domain, with the rest looked up from reference TRBV5-5 and TRBJ2-5, is DAGVTQSPTHLIKTRGQQVTLRCSPISGHKSVSWYQQVLGQGPQFIFQYYEKEERGRGNFPDRFSARQFPNYSSELNVNALLLGDSALYLCASSLAMDPWGVTQYFGPGTRLLVL.

J is TRBJ1-1 and V is TRBV29-1; 8 positions match TRBD1. In germline, CDR1 is SQVTM, CDR2 ANQGSEA. With 4 bases clipped from V and 0 bases from J, the junction kept 10 bases outside the gene matches. CDR3 length: 16 residues. The CDR3 DNA follows: TGCAGCGTTGGAGGGGACAGGTTACGGGTGAACACTGAAGCTTTCTTT. Translated, it gives CSVGGDRLRVNTEAFF.

The chain is built from TRBV19 and TRBJ1-3; TRBD1 might be the D (6 bases). CDR3 length equals 14 residues. CDR1 and CDR2 from the germline V gene are LNHDA and SQIVND (reference sequence). V was cut by 2 bases and J by 2 bases, with 7 bases left in between. The CDR3 loop is CASSITGTGNTIYF. Here the CDR3 DNA reads TGTGCCAGTAGTATAACAGGGACTGGAAACACCATATATTTT.

DNA for the CDR3: TGTGCCAGCAGGTCCCCCCTCTCTGGAAACACCATATATTTT. Its translation is CASRSPLSGNTIYF. The chain uses TRBV25-1 and TRBJ1-3, with D uncertain. This CDR3 comprises 14 residues. Germline V gene sequence: CDR1 MGHDK, CDR2 SYGVNS. V lost 6 bases and J lost 0, with 9 bases in between.

This clone showed up just once. This rearrangement joins TRBV9 to TRBJ2-3; D is perhaps TRBD1 (5 bases). V lost 3 bases and J 1 base, leaving 12 bases between the germline ends. Per germline, CDR1 SGDLS and CDR2 YYNGEE. CDR3 size: 15 residues. CDR3 coding DNA: TGTGCCAGCAGCGGGGGCGTCGGTGGCACAGATACGCAGTATTTT. As protein: CASSGGVGGTDTQYF. Full variable domain (remainder filled in from reference TRBV9 and TRBJ2-3): DSGVTQTPKHLITATGQRVTLRCSPRSGDLSVYWYQQSLDQGLQFLIQYYNGEERAKGNILERFSAQQFPDLHSELNLSSLELGDSALYFCASSGGVGGTDTQYFGPGTRLTVL.

The sample holds one count of this clone. This chain uses TRBV6-5 with TRBJ1-2; D uncertain. The CDR3 extends over 15 amino acids. Germline V gene lookup returns CDR1 MNHEY and CDR2 SVGAGI. V dropped 2 bases and J dropped 4 bases, with 14 bases sitting between them. CDR3 sequence (DNA): TGTGCCAGCAGTTACGCTCACGGCGTAGGCTATGGCTACACCTTC. Translating it yields CASSYAHGVGYGYTF.

The rearrangement uses TRBV5-1 and TRBJ1-5; possibly TRBD1 for D (5 bases). The CDR3 is 14 residues long. The V gene's germline CDR1 is SGHRS and CDR2 YFSETQ. Trimming removed 2 bases at V and 7 bases at J, with 13 bases between. CDR3 coding DNA: TGCGCCAGCAGCTTATTGGGGGGGGACCAGCCCCAGCATTTT. Translating gives CASSLLGGDQPQHF.

J is TRBJ2-3 and V is TRBV5-1; either TRBD1 or TRBD2 may fit D (6 bases each). Between the trimmed V and J ends, which lost 4 bases and 7 bases, there was a span of 16 bases. The CDR3 is 14 residues long. CDR1 and CDR2 (germline): SGHRS, YFSETQ. This CDR3 reads CASSPLGGENTQYF. The DNA for the CDR3 is TGCGCCAGCAGCCCGCTGGGGGGCGAGAATACGCAGTATTTT.